Below, 29 T cell receptor beta chains from the same sample are listed, as sequenced in a study of vaccination and CD4 T cells after COVID-19. The sample's treatment: roughly 11-day PBMC culture with coronavirus spike peptide pools or control peptides (ViraFEST assay). No cognate antigen is known for these TCRs. Oncomine TCR Beta short-read sequencing was applied to DNA from cultured CD4+ T cells. TCRdb reanalysed the PCR reads using MiXCR and keeps one entry per CDR3 protein. The table shows 15,000 to 20,000 distinct CDR3 sequences, with roughly two fifths occurring only once. Sequenced here: CD4+ T cells from blood, cultured in vitro, sampled before SARS-CoV-2 vaccination. The receptors were gathered from a human donor who had recovered from COVID-19.

The chain employs TRBV25-1 and TRBJ1-2; D remains ambiguous. The CDR3 is 13 residues long. V lost 3 bases, J lost 7 bases, and 12 bases lay in between. Germline values: CDR1 MGHDK, CDR2 SYGVNS. CDR3 sequence reads: CASSDVPTLGYTF. CDR3 DNA sequence: TGTGCCAGCAGTGATGTACCTACTCTTGGCTACACCTTC.

This chain joins TRBV5-4 and TRBJ2-5, with D unresolved. V was trimmed by 1 base and J by 5 bases, leaving 12 bases between them. Germline-derived CDR1 and CDR2 are SGHNT and YYREEE (reference sequence). This CDR3 contains 14 residues. Here the CDR3 DNA reads TGTGCCAGCAGCTTGAGGCCAGGCTGGGAGACCCAGTACTTC. Protein product: CASSLRPGWETQYF.

The chain is built from TRBV6-1 and TRBJ2-7; 10 nucleotides line up with TRBD1. CDR1 and CDR2 from the germline V gene are MNHNS and SASEGT. This CDR3 region has 15 residues. The V and J ends lost 6 bases and 1 base, in that order; junction bases with no gene match: 6. For the CDR3, the DNA is TGTGCCAGCAGCCGGGGGACAGGGGAATCCTACGAGCAGTACTTC. This gives the protein CASSRGTGESYEQYF.

This chain uses TRBV11-2 with TRBJ1-2, with 7 bases matching TRBD1. Per germline, CDR1 SGHAT and CDR2 FQNNGV. The CDR3 sequence is 13 residues long. The V and J ends lost 7 bases and 7 bases, in that order; junction bases with no gene match: 9. CDR3 coding DNA: TGTGCCAGCACCTCGGGCAGGGGGAGTGGCTACACCTTC. This gives the protein CASTSGRGSGYTF.

The rearrangement joins TRBV15 to TRBJ1-5; tentatively, D is TRBD1 (5 bases). The CDR3 has 14 residues. V dropped 5 bases and J dropped 2 bases, with 10 bases sitting between them. Germline CDR1 LNHNV, CDR2 YYDKDF (reference sequence). The CDR3 here is CATSGGMGNQPQHF. The CDR3 nucleotides read TGTGCCACCAGCGGGGGTATGGGCAATCAGCCCCAGCATTTT.

CDR3 sequence: CASSQPQAGGRETQYF. CDR3 DNA sequence: TGTGCCAGCAGCCAACCTCAAGCAGGGGGACGGGAGACCCAGTACTTC. V is TRBV14 and J is TRBJ2-5, with TRBD1 matching over 7 bases. The germline gives CDR1 SGHDN, CDR2 FVKESK. The CDR3 covers 16 residues. Trimming cost V 2 bases and J 5 bases; bases outside gene matches: 11.

This sequence joins TRBV7-2 and TRBJ1-3, with no clear D. There are 13 residues in the CDR3. The V gene lost 5 bases and the J gene lost 0 bases, with 5 bases spanning the gap. Germline CDR1 reads SGHTA; CDR2 reads FQGNSA. The CDR3 nucleotides are TGTGCCAGCAGCGTACACTCTGGAAACACCATATATTTT. Translating it yields CASSVHSGNTIYF. The full variable domain, with the rest looked up from reference TRBV7-2 and TRBJ1-3, is GAGVSQSPSNKVTEKGKDVELRCDPISGHTALYWYRQSLGQGLEFLIYFQGNSAPDKSGLPSDRFSAERTGGSVSTLTIQRTQQEDSAVYLCASSVHSGNTIYFGEGSWLTVV.

This clonotype was detected a few times. The chain couples TRBV20-1 to TRBJ2-3; weak D call: TRBD2 (6 bases). This CDR3 contains 12 residues. Germline loops: CDR1 DFQATT, CDR2 SNEGSKA (reference sequence). V shed 5 bases and J shed 4 bases, with 10 bases lying between them. CDR3 in amino acids: CSAPGLSDTQYF. CDR3 coding DNA: TGCAGTGCTCCGGGACTCTCAGATACGCAGTATTTT.

The V and J genes are TRBV11-2 and TRBJ1-2; the D gene is possibly TRBD1 (6 bases). CDR3 length equals 15 residues. V was clipped by 3 bases and J by 0 bases, with 11 bases between them. Germline CDR1 reads SGHAT; CDR2 reads FQNNGV. The CDR3 sequence: CASSFGTSTNYGYTF. Here the CDR3 DNA reads TGTGCCAGCAGCTTCGGGACATCTACTAACTATGGCTACACCTTC.

This clonotype was seen more than once but under ten times. J is TRBJ2-2 and V is TRBV6-5; 9 nucleotides align to TRBD2. This CDR3 spans 14 amino acids. With 2 bases clipped from V and 5 bases from J, the junction kept 0 bases outside the gene matches. Per germline, CDR1 MNHEY and CDR2 SVGAGI. The CDR3 loop is CASSYTSGTGELFF. CDR3 in DNA: TGTGCCAGCAGTTACACTAGCGGGACCGGGGAGCTGTTTTTT.

The gene calls are TRBV5-4 and TRBJ2-5; 9 bases match TRBD1. This CDR3 contains 13 residues. Germline loops: CDR1 SGHNT, CDR2 YYREEE (reference sequence). V trimming: 5 bases; J trimming: 5 bases; junction bases outside the gene matches: 4. CDR3 sequence reads: CASRDRGGETQYF. The CDR3 DNA reads TGTGCCAGCAGGGACAGGGGAGGGGAGACCCAGTACTTC.

This clonotype was observed a few times. The V call is TRBV7-9, the J call TRBJ1-1; D gene unclear. Trimming stripped 6 bases from V and 2 bases from J, with 10 bases between. Germline V gene sequence: CDR1 SEHNR, CDR2 FQNEAQ (reference sequence). The CDR3 contains 13 residues. Written as DNA, the CDR3 is TGTGCCAGCAGGTGGGCCCCTAACACTGAAGCTTTCTTT. This codes for CASRWAPNTEAFF. The entire variable domain, with the rest obtained from reference TRBV7-9 and TRBJ1-1, is as follows: DTGVSQNPRHKITKRGQNVTFRCDPISEHNRLYWYRQTLGQGPEFLTYFQNEAQLEKSRLLSDRFSAERPKGSFSTLEIQRTEQGDSAMYLCASRWAPNTEAFFGQGTRLTVV.

This chain joins TRBV6-1 and TRBJ2-5; D unclear. Germline lookup yields CDR1 MNHNS and CDR2 SASEGT. The CDR3 length is 14 residues. V shed 2 bases and J shed 1 base, with 8 bases lying between them. In nucleotides, the CDR3 is TGTGCCAGCAGTGAAAATGGGCCCCAAGAGACCCAGTACTTC. Encoded protein: CASSENGPQETQYF.

The rearrangement uses TRBV28 and TRBJ2-3, with a weak D call TRBD2 (5 bases). V was trimmed by 2 bases and J by 5 bases, leaving 11 bases between them. Germline assignment: CDR1 MDHEN and CDR2 SYDVKM. CDR3 size: 14 residues. CDR3 bases: TGTGCCAGCAGTTTAGGGCCCGGGGAAGATACGCAGTATTTT. This codes for CASSLGPGEDTQYF.

The chain couples TRBV19 to TRBJ2-1; possible D gene TRBD1, 5 bases. V lost 4 bases and J 0 bases, leaving 13 bases between the germline ends. The CDR3 loop spans 16 amino acids. Germline CDR1 is LNHDA and CDR2 is SQIVND (reference sequence). The CDR3: CASSTRTFTSYNEQFF. CDR3 DNA sequence: TGTGCCAGTAGTACCCGGACATTCACCTCCTACAATGAGCAGTTCTTC.

Worth noting for this clonotype: One end of the junction does not line up with germline, which may come from a read error. The chain is built from TRBV15 and TRBJ1-5; 8 nucleotides line up with TRBD1. CDR1 is LNHNV and CDR2 is YYDKDF in the germline V gene (reference sequence). This CDR3 contains 11 residues. CDR3 coding DNA: TGCGCGACAGGGGTGGATCAGCCCCAGCATTTT. Encoded protein: CATGVDQPQHF.

There are a few counts of this clonotype. This rearrangement joins TRBV6-5 to TRBJ1-1; D is unresolved. The CDR3 covers 15 residues. The V and J ends lost 0 bases and 1 base respectively, with 9 bases between them. Germline V gene data show CDR1 as MNHEY and CDR2 as SVGAGI. CDR3 in amino acids: CASSYSFERNTEAFF. The CDR3 DNA reads TGTGCCAGCAGTTACTCGTTCGAAAGGAACACTGAAGCTTTCTTT.

The CDR3 nucleotides read TGTGCCAGCAGCCATCCCGGGGGGTATTATGGCTACACCTTC. Encoded protein: CASSHPGGYYGYTF. The genes are TRBV7-2 and TRBJ1-2; perhaps TRBD1 as D (5 bases). This CDR3 has 14 residues. The germline V and J ends were trimmed by 5 bases and 5 bases, with 15 bases remaining between them. The germline gives CDR1 SGHTA, CDR2 FQGNSA.

The V gene is TRBV20-1, the J gene TRBJ2-2; 7 nucleotides line up with TRBD1. The CDR3 has 14 amino acids. The ends lost 6 bases at V and 0 bases at J; junction bases unmatched: 4. Per germline, CDR1 DFQATT and CDR2 SNEGSKA (reference sequence). The CDR3 coding sequence is TGCAGTGCCCCGGGACAGACGAACACCGGGGAGCTGTTTTTT. This sequence encodes CSAPGQTNTGELFF.

The chain carries TRBV20-1 and TRBJ1-3; 7 bases are a match to TRBD1. The CDR3 is 13 residues long. Germline V gives CDR1 DFQATT, CDR2 SNEGSKA (reference sequence). The junction had 3 bases not matched to a gene; V was cut back by 3 bases and J by 4 bases. CDR3 bases: TGCAGTGCTAGCGGGACAGTCGGAAACACCATATATTTT. Its translation is CSASGTVGNTIYF.

Comments on this clonotype: One junction end does not reproduce the germline sequence, and a read error may be involved. For the CDR3, the DNA is TGTGCCAGCAGCTCTAGAAGACAGGGCGTCTTAGAGACCCGGTACTTC. Protein product: CASSSRRQGVLETRYF. The gene calls are TRBV7-2 and TRBJ2-5, with TRBD1 matching 7 bases. From germline, CDR1 is SGHTA and CDR2 FQGNSA. CDR3 length equals 16 residues.

The chain has TRBV7-2 and TRBJ1-3; possibly TRBD1 for D (5 bases). The length of the CDR3 is 13 residues. The germline V gene encodes CDR1 SGHTA and CDR2 FQGNSA. V lost 6 bases and J lost 4, with 10 bases in between. Written as DNA, the CDR3 is TGTGCCAGCAGGGGGGGTTCGGGAAACACCATATATTTT. Translated, it gives CASRGGSGNTIYF.

This clonotype appeared a few times. V gene TRBV7-8 combines with J gene TRBJ1-1; D may be TRBD1 (5 bases). From germline, CDR1 is SGHVS and CDR2 FQNEAQ. Trimming left V 5 bases short and J 1 base short, with 14 bases between. The CDR3 has 15 residues. CDR3 loop: CASSQTDSGNTEAFF. As DNA, the CDR3 is TGTGCCAGCAGCCAAACCGACAGTGGGAACACTGAAGCTTTCTTT.

This clonotype was counted a few times. The CDR3 DNA follows: TGTGCCAGCAGCTTAGCGGCGGACCCAAACACTGAAGCTTTCTTT. Protein product: CASSLAADPNTEAFF. V is TRBV7-6 and J is TRBJ1-1; unclear D gene. The germline V and J ends were trimmed by 0 bases and 2 bases, with 10 bases remaining between them. The germline V gene encodes CDR1 SGHVS and CDR2 FNYEAQ. The CDR3 length is 15 residues.

This chain uses TRBV11-2 with TRBJ2-5, with 10 bases identical to TRBD2. Germline V CDR1 and CDR2: SGHAT, FQNNGV. The CDR3 is 14 amino acids. The J segment lost 3 bases and the V segment lost 5 bases, leaving 3 bases of the junction unmatched. CDR3 residues: CASSGLAGEETQYF. The CDR3, as DNA: TGTGCCAGCAGCGGGCTAGCGGGGGAAGAGACCCAGTACTTC.

The CDR3 region is CASSLRGGLEETQYF. The CDR3 nucleotides are TGTGCCAGCAGCTTAAGGGGGGGGCTGGAAGAGACCCAGTACTTC. V gene TRBV7-9 combines with J gene TRBJ2-5, with D perhaps matching TRBD2 (7 bases). This CDR3 contains 15 residues. Germline-derived CDR1 and CDR2 are SEHNR and FQNEAQ (reference sequence). Trimming removed 2 bases from V and 3 bases from J, with 13 bases in between.

J is TRBJ1-4 and V is TRBV5-5; D remains ambiguous. The CDR3 extends over 14 amino acids. The germline V gene has CDR1 SGHKS and CDR2 YYEKEE (reference sequence). V was pared by 5 bases and J by 4 bases, with 12 bases between. CDR3 amino acids: CASRQYRDNEKLFF. CDR3 coding DNA: TGTGCCAGCAGACAATACCGAGATAATGAAAAACTGTTTTTT.

In its sample, this clonotype was seen a few times. The J gene is TRBJ1-1, the V gene TRBV30; perhaps TRBD1 as D (6 bases). The germline V and J ends were trimmed by 1 base and 11 bases, with 20 bases remaining between them. The CDR3 extends over 14 amino acids. Germline V gene lookup returns CDR1 GTSNPN and CDR2 SVGIG (reference sequence). The CDR3 DNA follows: TGTGCCTGGAGTGGTGGAACAGGGAGTCTGTTGGCTTTCTTT. It encodes CAWSGGTGSLLAFF.

The chain recombines TRBV2 with TRBJ1-1, with D maybe TRBD1 (5 bases). The CDR3 consists of 13 residues. V was cut by 10 bases and J by 3 bases, with 15 bases left in between. Germline CDR1 and CDR2: SNHLY and FYNNEI. The chain's CDR3 is CATRLGGDTEAFF. The CDR3 DNA is TGTGCCACCCGTCTTGGGGGGGACACTGAAGCTTTCTTT.